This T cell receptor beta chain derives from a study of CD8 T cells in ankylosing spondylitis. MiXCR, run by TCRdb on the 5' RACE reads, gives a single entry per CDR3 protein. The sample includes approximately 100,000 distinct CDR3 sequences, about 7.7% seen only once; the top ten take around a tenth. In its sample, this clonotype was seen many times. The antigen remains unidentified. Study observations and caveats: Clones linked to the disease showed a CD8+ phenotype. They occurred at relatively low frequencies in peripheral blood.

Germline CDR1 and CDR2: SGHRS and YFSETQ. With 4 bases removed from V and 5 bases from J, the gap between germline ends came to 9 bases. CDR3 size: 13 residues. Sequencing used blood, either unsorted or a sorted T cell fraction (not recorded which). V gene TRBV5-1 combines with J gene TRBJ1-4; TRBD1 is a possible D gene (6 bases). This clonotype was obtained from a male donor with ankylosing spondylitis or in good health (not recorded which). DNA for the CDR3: TGCGCCAGCAGCCCCCAGGGGAATGAAAAACTGTTTTTT. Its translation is CASSPQGNEKLFF.